The clone carrying this TCR beta chain was picked up a small number of times. V trimming: 9 bases; J trimming: 0 bases; junction bases outside the gene matches: 5. The CDR3 is 14 amino acids. CDR1 is MNHEY, CDR2 SVGAGI, per germline. The data are from a study of blood T cell repertoires in COVID-19. Overall study: The study drew acute and convalescent COVID-19 samples from the United States, Italy and Spain. PBMCs, B-cell-depleted T cells, or T cells were the source of the cDNA or gDNA that made up the material.

Authors' data handling: Nucleated cell number was recorded as an estimate derived from reference gene primer amplification. Measured with immunoSEQ multiplex PCR; TCRdb has only the in-frame clones, and not every one. V and J calls plus clone size are reproduced from that table; the DNA served to infer D and trimming. Among about 210,000 clones, about four fifths were seen once, and the ten largest hold roughly 8%. The chain combines TRBV6-5 with TRBJ1-3, with 7 bases identical to TRBD1. This clonotype was sampled from a woman between 50 and 59 years old with active or convalescent COVID-19. The sequencing sample was made of peripheral blood. CDR3 loop: CASKDRNSGNTIYF. As DNA, the CDR3 is TGTGCCAGTAAGGACAGGAACTCTGGAAACACCATATATTTT.